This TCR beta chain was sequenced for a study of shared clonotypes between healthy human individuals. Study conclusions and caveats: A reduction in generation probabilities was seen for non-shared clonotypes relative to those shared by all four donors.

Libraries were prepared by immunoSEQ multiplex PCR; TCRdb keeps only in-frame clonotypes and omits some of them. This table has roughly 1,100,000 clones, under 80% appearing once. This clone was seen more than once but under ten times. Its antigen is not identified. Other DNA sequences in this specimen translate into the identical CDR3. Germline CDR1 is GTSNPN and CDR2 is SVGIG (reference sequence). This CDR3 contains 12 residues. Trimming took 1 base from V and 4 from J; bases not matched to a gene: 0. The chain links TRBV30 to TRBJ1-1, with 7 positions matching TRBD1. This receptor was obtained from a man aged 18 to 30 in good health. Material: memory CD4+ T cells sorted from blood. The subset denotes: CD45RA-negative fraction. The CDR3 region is CAWSDRGTEAFF. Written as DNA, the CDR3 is TGTGCCTGGAGTGACAGGGGCACTGAAGCTTTCTTT.